The 2 T cell receptor beta chains below all came from one sample that was sequenced in a study of blood T cell repertoires in COVID-19. TCRdb's copy holds only in-frame clones and misses some; the assay was immunoSEQ multiplex PCR. Seen here are some 200,000 clones, roughly 86% observed once, and the top ten hold around 2.6%. Sequenced input: peripheral blood. These receptors all stem from a middle-aged man with active or convalescent COVID-19.

The chain couples TRBV5-6 to TRBJ1-6; D is unresolved. The length of the CDR3 is 14 residues. V lost 1 base and J 10 bases, leaving 12 bases between the germline ends. CDR1 is SGHDT and CDR2 is YYEEEE in the germline V gene. The CDR3 loop reads CASSLWRARSPLHF. In nucleotides, the CDR3 is TGTGCCAGCAGCTTGTGGAGGGCAAGATCACCCCTCCACTTT.

The chain is built from TRBV4-3 and TRBJ1-2, with D possibly being TRBD1 (6 bases). The CDR3 extends over 14 amino acids. The germline V and J ends were trimmed by 4 bases and 10 bases, with 19 bases remaining between them. Germline lookup yields CDR1 LGHNA and CDR2 YSLEER. This chain's CDR3 is CASSPRTADHYYTF. The CDR3 nucleotides are TGCGCCAGCAGCCCCCGGACAGCGGATCACTACTACACCTTC.